This TCR beta chain comes out of a study of early T cells in non-severe SARS-CoV-2 infection. The germline CDR1 and CDR2 sequences are SNHLY and FYNNEI. V dropped 2 bases and J dropped 10 bases, with 20 bases sitting between them. The CDR3 consists of 15 residues. TCRdb used MiXCR to reprocess the 5' RACE reads, holding one entry per CDR3 protein. This table has some 51,000 distinct CDR3 sequences, just under 15% appearing once. This clonotype was detected only a few times. This receptor was taken from an adult who was a healthcare worker with PCR-confirmed SARS-CoV-2 infection or an uninfected control (not recorded which). The chain joins TRBV2 to TRBJ1-1; D remains ambiguous. The material was whole blood, obtained at baseline. The DNA for the CDR3 is TGTGCCAGCAGTGAATCGGGCCAAAGCTTGTCTCGAGCTTTCTTT. Amino acids: CASSESGQSLSRAFF.